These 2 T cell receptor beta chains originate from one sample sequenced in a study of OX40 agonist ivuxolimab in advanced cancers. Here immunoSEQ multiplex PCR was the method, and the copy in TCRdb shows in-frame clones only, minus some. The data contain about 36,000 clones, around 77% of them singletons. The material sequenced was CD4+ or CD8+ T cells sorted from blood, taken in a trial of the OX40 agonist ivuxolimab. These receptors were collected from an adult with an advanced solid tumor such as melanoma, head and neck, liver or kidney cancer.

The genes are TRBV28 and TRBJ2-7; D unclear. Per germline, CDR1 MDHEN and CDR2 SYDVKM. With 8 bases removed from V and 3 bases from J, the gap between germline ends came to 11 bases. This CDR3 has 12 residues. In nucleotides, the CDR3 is TGTGCCAGCGGAATCGGCAGCTACGAGCAGTACTTC. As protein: CASGIGSYEQYF.

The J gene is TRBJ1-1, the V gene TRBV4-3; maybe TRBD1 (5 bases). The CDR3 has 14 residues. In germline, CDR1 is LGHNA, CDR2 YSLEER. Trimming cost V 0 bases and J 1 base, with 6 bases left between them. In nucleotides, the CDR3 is TGCGCCAGCAGCCAAGACGGGGGGAACACTGAAGCTTTCTTT. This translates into CASSQDGGNTEAFF.